This T cell receptor (beta chain) was found in a study of metastatic and nonmetastatic thyroid tumors. The germline V gene has CDR1 SGDLS and CDR2 YYNGEE. The germline V and J ends were trimmed by 0 bases and 4 bases, with 14 bases remaining between them. The CDR3 consists of 16 residues. This clone was detected ten times or more. Patients were all untreated before their thyroid surgery. TCRdb re-processed the PCR reads through MiXCR. The sample gives over 70,000 clones, 15% to 20% of which show up once; 10% to 15% is in the top ten. The chain carries TRBV9 and TRBJ2-1, with D possibly TRBD1 on 5 matching bases. The sample comprised blood. The origin of this receptor is a female donor with papillary thyroid cancer or a benign thyroid nodule (not recorded which). Some clones in this sample may be carry-over from other donors' samples. The CDR3, as DNA: TGTGCCAGCAGCGTAGGCCAGGGTGGCTTATACAATGAGCAGTTCTTC. Encoded protein: CASSVGQGGLYNEQFF.